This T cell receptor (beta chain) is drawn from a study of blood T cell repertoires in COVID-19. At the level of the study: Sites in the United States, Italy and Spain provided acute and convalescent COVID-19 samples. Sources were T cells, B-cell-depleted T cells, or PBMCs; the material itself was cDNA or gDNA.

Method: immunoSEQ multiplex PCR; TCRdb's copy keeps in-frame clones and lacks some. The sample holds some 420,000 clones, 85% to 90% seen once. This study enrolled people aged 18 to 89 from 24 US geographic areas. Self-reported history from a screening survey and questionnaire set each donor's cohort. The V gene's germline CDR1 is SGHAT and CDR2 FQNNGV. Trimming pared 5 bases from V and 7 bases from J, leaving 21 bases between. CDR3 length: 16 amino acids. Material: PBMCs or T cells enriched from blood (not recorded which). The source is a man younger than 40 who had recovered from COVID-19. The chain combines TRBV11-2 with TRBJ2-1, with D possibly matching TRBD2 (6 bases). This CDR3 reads CASSLVWVGLGNEQFF. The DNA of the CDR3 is TGTGCCAGCAGCCTAGTTTGGGTGGGACTGGGGAATGAGCAGTTCTTC.